This T cell receptor beta chain was captured in a study of T cell repertoires in ileal Crohn's disease. Regarding the study as a whole: Sorted CD8 T cells held more high-frequency clones than CD4. All patients with clonality above 26.8% had endoscopic recurrence.

The germline gives CDR1 SGDLS, CDR2 YYNGEE. The CDR3 contains 16 residues. The V and J ends lost 0 bases and 8 bases, in that order; junction bases with no gene match: 10. As for this clone: Its antigen is currently unknown.

Eligibility required adulthood, ileal or ileocolonic Crohn's disease and indicated ileocolonic resection. Each sample's TCRB immunosequencing used around 0.5 micrograms of biopsy DNA. Only in-frame clones appear in the TCRdb table, and some are missing; sequencing was by immunoSEQ multiplex PCR. The sample lists approximately 5,000 clones, around 81% occurring once. The sequenced sample consisted of ileal tissue. The TCR originated in an adult with Crohn's disease. The chain uses TRBV9 and TRBJ2-3; 9 bases match TRBD2. The CDR3 protein is CASSVENYGSGSTQYF. The CDR3 DNA follows: TGTGCCAGCAGCGTAGAAAATTATGGTAGCGGGAGTACGCAGTATTTT.